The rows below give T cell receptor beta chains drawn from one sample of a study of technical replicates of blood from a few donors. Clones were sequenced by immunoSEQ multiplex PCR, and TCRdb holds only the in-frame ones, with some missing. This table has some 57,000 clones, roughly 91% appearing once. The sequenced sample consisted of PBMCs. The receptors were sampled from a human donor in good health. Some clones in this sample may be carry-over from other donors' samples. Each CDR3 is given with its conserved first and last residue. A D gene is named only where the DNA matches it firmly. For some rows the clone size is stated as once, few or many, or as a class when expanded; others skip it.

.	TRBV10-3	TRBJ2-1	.	CASTTGGGSYNEQFF	TGTGCCTCCACCACGGGGGGCGGTTCCTACAATGAGCAGTTCTTC
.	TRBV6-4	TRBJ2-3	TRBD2	CASSDEGGVSTDTQYF	TGTGCCAGCAGTGACGAGGGAGGGGTTAGCACAGATACGCAGTATTTT
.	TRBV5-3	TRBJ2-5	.	CARSLLADQETQYF	TGTGCCAGAAGCTTATTAGCGGACCAAGAGACCCAGTACTTC
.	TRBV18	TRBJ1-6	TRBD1	CASSPGQGNSPLHF	TGTGCCAGCTCACCCGGACAGGGAAATTCACCCCTCCACTTT
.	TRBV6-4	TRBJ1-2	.	CASIVRSNYGYTF	TGTGCCAGCATCGTGCGGTCTAACTATGGCTACACCTTC
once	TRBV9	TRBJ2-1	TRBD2	CASSPIPILAGVSYNEQFF	TGTGCCAGCAGCCCGATTCCAATTCTAGCGGGGGTTTCCTACAATGAGCAGTTCTTC
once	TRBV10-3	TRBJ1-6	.	CAISELKGGNSPLHF	TGTGCCATCAGTGAGTTGAAAGGGGGAAATTCACCCCTCCACTTT
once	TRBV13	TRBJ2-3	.	CASSVARVPNTDTQYF	TGTGCCAGCAGCGTCGCCAGGGTCCCGAACACAGATACGCAGTATTTT
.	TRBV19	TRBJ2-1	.	CASSIVQGRYEQFF	TGTGCCAGTAGTATAGTACAGGGGAGGTATGAGCAGTTCTTC
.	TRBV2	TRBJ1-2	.	CASSVGNYGYTF	TGTGCCAGCAGTGTGGGCAACTATGGCTACACCTTC
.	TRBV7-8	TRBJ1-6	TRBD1	CASSSSGQPNSPLHF	TGTGCCAGCAGCTCATCGGGACAGCCGAATTCACCCCTCCACTTT
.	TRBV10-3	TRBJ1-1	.	CAISESGGKTEAFF	TGTGCCATCAGTGAGTCAGGGGGAAAGACTGAAGCTTTCTTT
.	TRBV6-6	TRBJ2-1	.	CASLLEGEQFF	TGTGCCAGCTTACTCGAGGGTGAGCAGTTCTTC
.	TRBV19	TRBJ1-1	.	CASNEGANTEAFF	TGTGCCAGTAATGAAGGGGCGAACACTGAAGCTTTCTTT
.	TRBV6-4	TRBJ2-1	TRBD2	CASSVSGEGGDEQFF	TGTGCCAGCAGTGTGTCGGGGGAGGGAGGGGATGAGCAGTTCTTC
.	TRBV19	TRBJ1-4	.	CASSRPGSGEKLFF	TGTGCCAGTAGTAGGCCGGGGTCGGGTGAAAAACTGTTTTTT
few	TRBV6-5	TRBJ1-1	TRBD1	CAVSRTGWGNTEAFF	TGTGCAGTCAGTAGGACAGGGTGGGGGAACACTGAAGCTTTCTTT
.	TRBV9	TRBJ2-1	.	CASSLRGSGDNEQFF	TGTGCCAGCAGCCTTCGGGGATCTGGGGACAATGAGCAGTTCTTC
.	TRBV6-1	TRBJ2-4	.	CASSEPGLAKNIQYF	TGTGCCAGCAGTGAACCGGGTCTAGCCAAAAACATTCAGTACTTC
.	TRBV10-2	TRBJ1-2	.	CASSVDRTGSYGYTF	TGCGCCAGCAGTGTAGACAGGACGGGGAGCTATGGCTACACCTTC
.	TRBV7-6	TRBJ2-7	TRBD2	CASSRVERGTYEQYF	TGTGCCAGCAGCCGGGTGGAGCGGGGAACCTACGAGCAGTACTTC
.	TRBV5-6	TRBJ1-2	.	CASSTRGAMYGYTF	TGTGCCAGCAGTACCCGGGGGGCGATGTATGGCTACACCTTC
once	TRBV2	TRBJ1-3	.	CASSYSSSGNTIYF	TGTGCCAGCAGTTACTCGAGCTCTGGAAACACCATATATTTT
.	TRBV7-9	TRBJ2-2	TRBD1	CASSRGQGATGELFF	TGTGCCAGCAGCAGGGGACAGGGGGCCACCGGGGAGCTGTTTTTT
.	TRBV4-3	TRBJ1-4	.	CASSQGGMNEKLFF	TGCGCCAGCAGCCAGGGCGGGATGAATGAAAAACTGTTTTTT
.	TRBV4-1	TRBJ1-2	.	CASSLPGSPNYGYTF	TGCGCCAGCAGCCTGCCGGGGTCCCCTAACTATGGCTACACCTTC
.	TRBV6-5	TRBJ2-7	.	CASSYSGGATSEQYF	TGTGCCAGCAGTTACTCCGGTGGGGCCACCAGCGAGCAGTACTTC
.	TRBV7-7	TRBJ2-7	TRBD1	CASSKDRGYEQYF	TGTGCCAGCAGCAAAGACAGGGGTTACGAGCAGTACTTC
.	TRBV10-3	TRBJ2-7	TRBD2	CAIRPSLAGKGEQYF	TGTGCCATCAGACCTTCACTAGCGGGCAAAGGGGAGCAGTACTTC
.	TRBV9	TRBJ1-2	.	CASSVGDEWDTGYGYTF	TGTGCCAGCAGCGTAGGTGACGAGTGGGACACCGGCTATGGCTACACCTTC
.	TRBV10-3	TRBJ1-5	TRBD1	CAIRGAGTEQHF	TGTGCCATCAGGGGAGCCGGGACAGAACAGCATTTT
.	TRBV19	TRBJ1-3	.	CASSQGDIGNTIYF	TGTGCCAGTAGTCAGGGCGACATTGGAAACACCATATATTTT
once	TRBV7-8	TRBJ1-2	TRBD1	CASGGRGQGFGGYTF	TGTGCCAGCGGGGGCCGGGGACAGGGTTTCGGTGGCTACACCTTC
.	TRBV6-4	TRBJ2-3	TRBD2	CASSRIAGTQAAQYF	TGTGCCAGCAGTCGGATAGCGGGGACGCAGGCGGCGCAGTATTTT
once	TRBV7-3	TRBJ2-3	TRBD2	CASSLSREGTQYF	TGTGCCAGCAGCTTAAGTCGGGAGGGAACGCAGTATTTT
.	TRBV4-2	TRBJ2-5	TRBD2	CASSPAGGDRQETQYF	TGTGCCAGCAGCCCCGCGGGGGGAGACCGACAAGAGACCCAGTACTTC
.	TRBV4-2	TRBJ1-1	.	CASSREDGLSTEAFF	TGTGCCAGCAGCCGGGAGGACGGATTGAGTACTGAAGCTTTCTTT
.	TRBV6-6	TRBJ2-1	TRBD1	CASSYSIQGAIDEQFF	TGTGCCAGCAGTTACTCGATACAGGGGGCAATTGATGAGCAGTTCTTC
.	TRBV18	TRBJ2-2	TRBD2	CASSPYLAANTGELFF	TGTGCCAGCTCGCCCTATCTAGCGGCGAACACCGGGGAGCTGTTTTTT